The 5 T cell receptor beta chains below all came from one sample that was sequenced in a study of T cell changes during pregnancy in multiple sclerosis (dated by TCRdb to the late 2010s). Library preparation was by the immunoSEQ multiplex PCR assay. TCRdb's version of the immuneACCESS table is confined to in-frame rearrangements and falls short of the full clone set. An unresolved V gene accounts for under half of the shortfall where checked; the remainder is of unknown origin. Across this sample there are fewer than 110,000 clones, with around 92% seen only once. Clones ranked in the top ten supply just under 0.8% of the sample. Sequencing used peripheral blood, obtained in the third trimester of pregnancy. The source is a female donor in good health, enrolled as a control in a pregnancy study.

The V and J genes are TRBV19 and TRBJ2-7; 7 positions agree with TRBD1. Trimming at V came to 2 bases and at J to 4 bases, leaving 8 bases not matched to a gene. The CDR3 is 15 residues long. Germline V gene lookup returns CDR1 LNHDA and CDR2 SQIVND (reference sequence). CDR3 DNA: TGTGCCAGTAGTATATACCTGGGGACAGAGTACGAGCAGTACTTC. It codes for CASSIYLGTEYEQYF.

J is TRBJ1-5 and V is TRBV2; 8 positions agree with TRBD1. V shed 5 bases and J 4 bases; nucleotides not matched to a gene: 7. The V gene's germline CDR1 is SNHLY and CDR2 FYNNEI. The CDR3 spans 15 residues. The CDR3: CASSKSQGANQPQHF. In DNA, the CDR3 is TGTGCCAGCAGTAAATCTCAGGGGGCGAATCAGCCCCAGCATTTT. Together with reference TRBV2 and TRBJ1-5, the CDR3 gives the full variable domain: EPEVTQTPSHQVTQMGQEVILRCVPISNHLYFYWYRQILGQKVEFLVSFYNNEISEKSEIFDDQFSVERPDGSNFTLKIRSTKLEDSAMYFCASSKSQGANQPQHFGDGTRLSIL.

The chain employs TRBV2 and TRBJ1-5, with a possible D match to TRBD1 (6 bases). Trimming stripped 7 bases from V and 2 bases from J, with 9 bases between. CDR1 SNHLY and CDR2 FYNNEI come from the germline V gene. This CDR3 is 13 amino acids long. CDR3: CASKGDGNQPQHF. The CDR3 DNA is TGTGCCAGCAAGGGGGATGGCAATCAGCCCCAGCATTTT. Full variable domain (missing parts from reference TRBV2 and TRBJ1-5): EPEVTQTPSHQVTQMGQEVILRCVPISNHLYFYWYRQILGQKVEFLVSFYNNEISEKSEIFDDQFSVERPDGSNFTLKIRSTKLEDSAMYFCASKGDGNQPQHFGDGTRLSIL.

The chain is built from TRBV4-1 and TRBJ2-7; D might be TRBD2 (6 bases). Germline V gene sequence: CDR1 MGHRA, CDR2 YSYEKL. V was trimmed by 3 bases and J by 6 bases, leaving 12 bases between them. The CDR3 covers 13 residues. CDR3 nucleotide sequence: TGCGCCAGCAGCCAGGAACTAGCTCGCGAGCAGTACTTC. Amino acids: CASSQELAREQYF.

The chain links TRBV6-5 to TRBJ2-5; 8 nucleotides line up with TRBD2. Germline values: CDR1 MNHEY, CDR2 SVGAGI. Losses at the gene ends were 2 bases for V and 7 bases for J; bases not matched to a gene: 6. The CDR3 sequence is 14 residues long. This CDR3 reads CASSYRTSLGTQYF. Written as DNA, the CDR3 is TGTGCCAGCAGTTACCGGACTAGCTTGGGGACCCAGTACTTC.